These T cell receptor beta chains were read from a single sample in a study of shared clonotypes between healthy human individuals. The method was immunoSEQ multiplex PCR; TCRdb's version includes in-frame clones alone and lacks a portion of them. The table includes about 1.1 million clones, approximately 78% detected once. Sequencing input: memory CD4+ T cells from PBMCs. These receptors all come from a man in his late teens or twenties in good health. Some clones in this sample may be carry-over from other donors' samples. Both conserved end residues are part of each CDR3. The D gene is left open where the match is weak. A row's size may be missing; if present it is once, few, many or a size class.

v_gene	d_gene	j_gene	abundance	CDR3aa	CDR3nt
TRBV11-2	-	TRBJ2-5	many	CASSLGAGTQYF	TGTGCCAGCAGCTTGGGAGCAGGGACCCAGTACTTC
TRBV30	-	TRBJ1-2	-	CAWSVNLGLGYTF	TGTGCCTGGAGTGTAAATCTGGGGCTGGGCTACACCTTC
TRBV2	TRBD1	TRBJ2-4	-	CASNQGTAPGYF	TGTGCCAGCAATCAAGGGACAGCCCCTGGGTACTTC
TRBV18	-	TRBJ1-5	-	CASSPAGASNQPQHF	TGTGCCAGCTCACCTGCAGGTGCTAGCAATCAGCCCCAGCATTTT
TRBV29-1	-	TRBJ1-1	many	CSVEGGWGMDTEAFF	TGCAGCGTTGAAGGTGGGTGGGGCATGGACACTGAAGCTTTCTTT
TRBV28	-	TRBJ2-5	-	CASSPIPRLYYQETQYF	TGTGCCAGCAGTCCAATACCGAGGCTCTATTACCAAGAGACCCAGTACTTC
TRBV5-1	-	TRBJ2-5	-	CASSLLGANQETQYF	TGCGCCAGCAGCTTATTGGGAGCTAACCAAGAGACCCAGTACTTC
TRBV30	TRBD2	TRBJ2-1	-	CAWSVMGTSGFSYNEQFF	TGTGCCTGGAGTGTGATGGGGACTAGCGGTTTCTCCTACAATGAGCAGTTCTTC
TRBV11-2	-	TRBJ2-7	-	CASSFRDGRSYEQYF	TGTGCCAGCAGCTTCCGGGACGGTCGCTCCTACGAGCAGTACTTC
TRBV5-1	TRBD1	TRBJ1-2	-	CASSLSTGETYGYTF	TGCGCCAGCAGCCTCTCGACAGGGGAGACCTATGGCTACACCTTC
TRBV30	-	TRBJ1-1	-	CAWSAGVNTEAFF	TGTGCCTGGAGTGCAGGGGTAAACACTGAAGCTTTCTTT
TRBV5-6	TRBD1	TRBJ1-1	-	CASSSDRLAEAFF	TGTGCCAGCAGCTCGGACAGGCTCGCTGAAGCTTTCTTT
TRBV15	TRBD2	TRBJ2-7	-	CATKSGLAGGDEQYF	TGTGCCACCAAAAGTGGACTAGCGGGAGGGGACGAGCAGTACTTC
TRBV18	-	TRBJ2-2	-	CASSPLRGMTGELFF	TGTGCCAGCTCACCACTGAGGGGAATGACCGGGGAGCTGTTTTTT
TRBV14	-	TRBJ1-3	many	CASSQAIRTSGNTIYF	TGTGCCAGCAGCCAAGCGATCAGAACCTCTGGAAACACCATATATTTT
TRBV2	TRBD1	TRBJ2-7	few	CASSPGQGNYEQYF	TGTGCCAGCAGTCCGGGACAGGGTAACTACGAGCAGTACTTC
TRBV5-6	-	TRBJ2-3	-	CASSLGWGDEADTQYF	TGTGCCAGCAGCTTGGGCTGGGGGGACGAGGCAGATACGCAGTATTTT
TRBV11-2	-	TRBJ1-2	-	CASSSSAVGYTF	TGTGCCAGCAGCTCCTCCGCCGTTGGCTACACCTTC
TRBV9	TRBD2	TRBJ2-1	-	CASSVVSSGSGEQFF	TGTGCCAGCAGCGTAGTTTCTAGCGGGAGTGGTGAGCAGTTCTTC
TRBV6-1	-	TRBJ1-1	few	CASSVALNTEAFF	TGTGCCAGCAGTGTTGCACTGAACACTGAAGCTTTCTTT
TRBV29-1	TRBD1	TRBJ2-5	-	CSAGDRGGETQYF	TGCAGCGCTGGGGACAGGGGAGGGGAGACCCAGTACTTC
TRBV7-6	-	TRBJ2-2	-	CASSLMSNTGELFF	TGTGCCAGCAGCTTAATGTCGAACACCGGGGAGCTGTTTTTT
TRBV19	-	TRBJ1-2	-	CATAMMNYGYTF	TGTGCCACCGCCATGATGAACTATGGCTACACCTTC
TRBV7-2	TRBD1	TRBJ1-1	once	CASSLGLTGGTEAFF	TGTGCCAGCAGCTTAGGATTAACAGGGGGCACTGAAGCTTTCTTT
TRBV5-1	TRBD2	TRBJ2-3	-	CASSFDGTSRTDTQYF	TGCGCCAGCAGCTTCGACGGGACTAGTCGCACAGATACGCAGTATTTT
TRBV7-9	TRBD1	TRBJ1-2	-	CASSLADRVHGYTF	TGTGCCAGCAGCTTAGCGGACAGGGTTCATGGCTACACCTTC
TRBV28	-	TRBJ1-3	-	CASRMGGMGNTIYF	TGTGCCAGCAGAATGGGGGGAATGGGAAACACCATATATTTT
TRBV19	TRBD1	TRBJ2-7	-	CASSIGGRTGFEQYF	TGTGCCAGTAGTATAGGCGGCAGGACAGGGTTCGAGCAGTACTTC
TRBV19	-	TRBJ2-2	-	CASLYFTGELFF	TGTGCCAGTCTTTACTTCACCGGGGAGCTGTTTTTT
TRBV6-6	TRBD1	TRBJ2-7	-	CASSPTGTGLYF	TGTGCCAGCAGTCCTACTGGGACAGGGTTGTACTTC
TRBV6-5	TRBD2	TRBJ2-2	once	CASSLGLAGVGELFF	TGTGCCAGCAGTTTAGGACTAGCGGGAGTCGGGGAGCTGTTTTTT
TRBV30	-	TRBJ1-4	once	CAWSAGALNEKLFF	TGTGCCTGGAGTGCGGGAGCGCTTAATGAAAAACTGTTTTTT
TRBV18	TRBD1	TRBJ1-1	once	CASSPGQGVTEAFF	TGTGCCAGCTCACCGGGACAGGGGGTTACTGAAGCTTTCTTT